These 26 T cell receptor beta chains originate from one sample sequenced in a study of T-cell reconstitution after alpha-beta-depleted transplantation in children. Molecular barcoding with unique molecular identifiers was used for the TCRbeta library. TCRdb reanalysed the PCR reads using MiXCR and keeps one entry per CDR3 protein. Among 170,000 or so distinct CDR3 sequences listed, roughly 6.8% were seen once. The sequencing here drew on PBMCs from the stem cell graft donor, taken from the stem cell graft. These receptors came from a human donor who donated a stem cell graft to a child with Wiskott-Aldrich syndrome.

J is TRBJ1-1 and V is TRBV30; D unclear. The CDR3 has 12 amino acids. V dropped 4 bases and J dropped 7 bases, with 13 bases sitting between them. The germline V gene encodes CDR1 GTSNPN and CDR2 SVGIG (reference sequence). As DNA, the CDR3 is TGTGCCTGGATCAGAGGTAGCTATGAAGCTTTCTTT. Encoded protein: CAWIRGSYEAFF.

In DNA, the CDR3 is TGTGCCTGGAACAACAGGGGATCCACCGGGGAGCTGTTTTTT. Protein product: CAWNNRGSTGELFF. V gene TRBV30 combines with J gene TRBJ2-2; 7 bases align to TRBD1. V was pared by 4 bases and J by 4 bases, with 6 bases of the junction left unmatched. This CDR3 has 14 amino acids. Germline V gene data show CDR1 as GTSNPN and CDR2 as SVGIG (reference sequence).

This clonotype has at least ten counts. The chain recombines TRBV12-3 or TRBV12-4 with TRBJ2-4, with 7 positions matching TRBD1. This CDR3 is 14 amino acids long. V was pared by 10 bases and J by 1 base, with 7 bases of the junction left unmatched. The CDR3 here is CATDRVSAKNIQYF. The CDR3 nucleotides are TGTGCCACCGACAGGGTTAGCGCCAAAAACATTCAGTACTTC.

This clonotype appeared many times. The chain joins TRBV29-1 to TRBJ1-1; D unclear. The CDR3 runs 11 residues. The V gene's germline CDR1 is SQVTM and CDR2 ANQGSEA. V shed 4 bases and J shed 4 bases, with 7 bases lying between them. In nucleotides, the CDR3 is TGCAGCGTTGGATTGGGCACTGAAGCTTTCTTT. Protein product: CSVGLGTEAFF.

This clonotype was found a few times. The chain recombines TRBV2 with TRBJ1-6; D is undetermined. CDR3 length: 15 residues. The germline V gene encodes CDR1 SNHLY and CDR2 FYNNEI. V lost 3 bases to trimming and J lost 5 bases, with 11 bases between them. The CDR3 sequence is CASSERPRNNSPLHF. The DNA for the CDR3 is TGTGCCAGCAGTGAGCGGCCCAGGAATAATTCACCCCTCCACTTT.

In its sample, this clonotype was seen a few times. The chain's CDR3 is CASSFYSVGATGELFF. In nucleotides, the CDR3 is TGCGCCAGCAGCTTCTACAGTGTAGGGGCCACCGGGGAGCTGTTTTTT. V usage is TRBV5-1 and J usage is TRBJ2-2, with TRBD1 as a possible D gene (5 bases). Per the germline V gene, CDR1 is SGHRS and CDR2 is YFSETQ. V was cut by 2 bases and J by 4 bases, with 15 bases left in between. This CDR3 contains 16 residues. Variable domain in full (rest from reference TRBV5-1 and TRBJ2-2): KAGVTQTPRYLIKTRGQQVTLSCSPISGHRSVSWYQQTPGQGLQFLFEYFSETQRNKGNFPGRFSGRQFSNSRSEMNVSTLELGDSALYLCASSFYSVGATGELFFGEGSRLTVL.

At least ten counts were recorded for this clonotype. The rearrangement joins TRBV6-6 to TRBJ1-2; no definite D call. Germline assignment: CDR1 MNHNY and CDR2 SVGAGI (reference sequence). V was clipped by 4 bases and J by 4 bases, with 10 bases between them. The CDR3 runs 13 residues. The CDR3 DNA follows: TGTGCCAGCAGTTCAGAGATTCGCTATGGCTACACCTTC. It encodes CASSSEIRYGYTF.

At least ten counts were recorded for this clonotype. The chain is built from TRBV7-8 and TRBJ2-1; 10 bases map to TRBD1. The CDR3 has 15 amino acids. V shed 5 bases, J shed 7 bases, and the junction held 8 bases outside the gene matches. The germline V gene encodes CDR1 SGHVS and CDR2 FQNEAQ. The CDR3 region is CASSLGQGVGNEQFF. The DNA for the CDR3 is TGTGCCAGCAGCCTAGGACAGGGGGTAGGAAATGAGCAGTTCTTC.

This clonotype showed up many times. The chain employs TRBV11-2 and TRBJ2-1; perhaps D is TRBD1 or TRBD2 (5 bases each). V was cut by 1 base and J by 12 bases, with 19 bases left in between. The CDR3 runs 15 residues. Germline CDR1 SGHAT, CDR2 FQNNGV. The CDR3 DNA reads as TGTGCCAGCAGCTTAGTGGGGACCTCCATAGGATGGCAGTTCTTC. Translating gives CASSLVGTSIGWQFF.

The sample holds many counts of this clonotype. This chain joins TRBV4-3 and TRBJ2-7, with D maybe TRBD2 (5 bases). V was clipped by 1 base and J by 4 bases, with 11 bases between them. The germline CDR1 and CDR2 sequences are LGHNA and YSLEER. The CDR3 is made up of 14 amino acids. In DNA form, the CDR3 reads TGCGCCAGCAGCCAAGTAATGGGGAGTTACGAGCAGTACTTC. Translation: CASSQVMGSYEQYF.

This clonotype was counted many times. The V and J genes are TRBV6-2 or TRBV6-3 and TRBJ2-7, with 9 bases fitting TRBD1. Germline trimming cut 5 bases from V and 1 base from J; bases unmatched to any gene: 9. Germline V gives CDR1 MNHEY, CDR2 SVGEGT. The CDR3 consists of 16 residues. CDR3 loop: CASSMGAGTGSYEQYF. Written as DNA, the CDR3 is TGTGCCAGCAGTATGGGGGCCGGGACAGGGTCCTACGAGCAGTACTTC.

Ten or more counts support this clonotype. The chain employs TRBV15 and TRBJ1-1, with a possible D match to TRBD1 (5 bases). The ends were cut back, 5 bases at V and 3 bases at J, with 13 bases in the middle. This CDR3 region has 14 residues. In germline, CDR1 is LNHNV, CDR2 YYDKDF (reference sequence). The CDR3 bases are TGTGCCACCAGCCTAGCGAGAGGGGACACTGAAGCTTTCTTT. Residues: CATSLARGDTEAFF.

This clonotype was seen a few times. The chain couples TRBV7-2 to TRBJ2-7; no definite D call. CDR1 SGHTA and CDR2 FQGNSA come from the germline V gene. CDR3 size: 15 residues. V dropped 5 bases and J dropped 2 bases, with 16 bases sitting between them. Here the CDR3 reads CASSEPHSPTYEQYF. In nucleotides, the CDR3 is TGTGCCAGCAGCGAGCCACACTCCCCTACCTACGAGCAGTACTTC.

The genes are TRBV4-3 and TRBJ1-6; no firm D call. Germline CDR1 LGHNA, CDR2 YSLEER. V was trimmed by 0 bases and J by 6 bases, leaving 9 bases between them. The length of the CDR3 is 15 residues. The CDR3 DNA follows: TGCGCCAGCAGCCAAGATTGGGGAGTTAATTCACCCCTCCACTTT. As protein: CASSQDWGVNSPLHF.

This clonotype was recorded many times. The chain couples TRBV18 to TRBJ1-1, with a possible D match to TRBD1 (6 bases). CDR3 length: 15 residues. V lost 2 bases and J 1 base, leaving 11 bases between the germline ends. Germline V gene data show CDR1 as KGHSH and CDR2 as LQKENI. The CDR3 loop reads CASSPTLTGNTEAFF. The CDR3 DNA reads TGTGCCAGCTCACCAACCCTGACAGGGAACACTGAAGCTTTCTTT.

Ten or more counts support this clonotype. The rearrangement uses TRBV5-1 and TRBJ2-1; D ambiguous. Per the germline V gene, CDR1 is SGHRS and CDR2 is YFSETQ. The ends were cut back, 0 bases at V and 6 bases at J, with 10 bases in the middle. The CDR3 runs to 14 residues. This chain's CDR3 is CASSLAKVSNEQFF. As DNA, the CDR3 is TGCGCCAGCAGCTTGGCGAAGGTCTCCAATGAGCAGTTCTTC.

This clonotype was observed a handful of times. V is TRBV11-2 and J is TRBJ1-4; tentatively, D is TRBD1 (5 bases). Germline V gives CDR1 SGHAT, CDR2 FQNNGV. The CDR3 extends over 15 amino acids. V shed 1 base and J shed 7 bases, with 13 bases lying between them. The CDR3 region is CASSLGGGGSEKLFF. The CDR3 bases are TGTGCCAGCAGCTTAGGTGGCGGGGGTTCTGAAAAACTGTTTTTT. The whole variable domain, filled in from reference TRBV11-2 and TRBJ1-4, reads EAGVAQSPRYKIIEKRQSVAFWCNPISGHATLYWYQQILGQGPKLLIQFQNNGVVDDSQLPKDRFSAERLKGVDSTLKIQPAKLEDSAVYLCASSLGGGGSEKLFFGSGTQLSVL.

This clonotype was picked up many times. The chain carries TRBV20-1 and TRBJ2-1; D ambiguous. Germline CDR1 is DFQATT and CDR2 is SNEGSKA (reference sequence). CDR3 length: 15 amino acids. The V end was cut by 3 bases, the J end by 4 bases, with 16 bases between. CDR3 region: CSARTTSPRYNEQFF. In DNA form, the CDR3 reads TGCAGTGCTAGGACGACCTCCCCGAGATACAATGAGCAGTTCTTC.

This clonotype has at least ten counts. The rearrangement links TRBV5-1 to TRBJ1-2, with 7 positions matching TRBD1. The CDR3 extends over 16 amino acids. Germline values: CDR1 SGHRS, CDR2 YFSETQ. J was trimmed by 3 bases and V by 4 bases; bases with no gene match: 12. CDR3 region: CASSQTTGSDHYGYTF. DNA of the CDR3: TGCGCCAGCAGCCAGACGACAGGGTCTGATCACTATGGCTACACCTTC.

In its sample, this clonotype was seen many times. The chain's CDR3 is CASTSEGGPWNEQYF. Here the CDR3 DNA reads TGTGCCAGCACTTCGGAGGGAGGGCCTTGGAACGAGCAGTACTTC. J is TRBJ2-7 and V is TRBV12-3 or TRBV12-4, with 7 bases matching TRBD2. This CDR3 contains 15 residues. Losses at the gene ends were 7 bases for V and 5 bases for J; bases not matched to a gene: 14.

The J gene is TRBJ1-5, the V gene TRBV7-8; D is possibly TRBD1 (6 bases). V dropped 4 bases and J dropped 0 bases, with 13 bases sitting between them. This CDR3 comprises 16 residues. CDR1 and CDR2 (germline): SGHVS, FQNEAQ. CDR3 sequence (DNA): TGTGCCAGCAGCTCCCAAGACAGGAATAGCAATCAGCCCCAGCATTTT. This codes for CASSSQDRNSNQPQHF.

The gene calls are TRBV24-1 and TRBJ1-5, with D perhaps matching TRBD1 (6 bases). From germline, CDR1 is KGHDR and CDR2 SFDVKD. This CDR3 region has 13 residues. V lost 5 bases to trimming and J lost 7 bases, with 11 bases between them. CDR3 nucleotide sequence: TGTGCCACCAGTGTCACAGGGAGGCAGCCCCAGCATTTT. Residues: CATSVTGRQPQHF.

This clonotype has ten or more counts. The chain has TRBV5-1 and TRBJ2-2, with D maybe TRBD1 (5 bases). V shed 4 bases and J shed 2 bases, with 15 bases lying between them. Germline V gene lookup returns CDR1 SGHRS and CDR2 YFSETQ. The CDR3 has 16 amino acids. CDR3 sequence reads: CASSPLGHLNTGELFF. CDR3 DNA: TGCGCCAGCAGCCCCCTTGGACATTTAAACACCGGGGAGCTGTTTTTT.

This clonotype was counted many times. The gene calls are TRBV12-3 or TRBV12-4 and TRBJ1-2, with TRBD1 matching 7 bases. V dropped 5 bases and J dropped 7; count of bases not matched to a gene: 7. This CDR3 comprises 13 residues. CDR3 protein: CASSQGQPAGYTF. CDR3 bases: TGTGCCAGCAGTCAGGGACAGCCTGCTGGCTACACCTTC.

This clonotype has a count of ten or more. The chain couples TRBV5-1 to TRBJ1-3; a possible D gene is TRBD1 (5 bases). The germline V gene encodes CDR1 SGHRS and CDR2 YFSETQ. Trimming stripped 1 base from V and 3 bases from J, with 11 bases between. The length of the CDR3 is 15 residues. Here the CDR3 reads CASSLSQGIGNTIYF. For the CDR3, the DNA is TGCGCCAGCAGCTTGAGTCAGGGAATTGGAAACACCATATATTTT.

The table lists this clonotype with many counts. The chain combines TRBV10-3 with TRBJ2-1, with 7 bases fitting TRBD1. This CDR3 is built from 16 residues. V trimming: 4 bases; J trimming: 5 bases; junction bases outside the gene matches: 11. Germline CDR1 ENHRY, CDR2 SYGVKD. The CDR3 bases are TGTGCCATCAGTGTAAGCTTAGCCGGGACAGACAATGAGCAGTTCTTC. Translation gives CAISVSLAGTDNEQFF.